This entry describes one T cell receptor (beta chain). Original processing notes: By means of reference gene primer amplification, nucleated cell counts were estimated. Here immunoSEQ multiplex PCR was the method, and the copy in TCRdb shows in-frame clones only, minus some. Clonal size and the V and J genes are those of that table, whereas D and trimming came from the DNA. The sample records around 78,000 clones, over 70% being singletons. This specimen comes from a study of blood T cell repertoires in COVID-19. The overall study: PBMCs, B-cell-depleted T cells, or T cells were the source of the cDNA or gDNA that made up the material.

Sequencing was done on a sample of peripheral blood. This TCR was recovered from a man in his fifties with active COVID-19.

The CDR3 coding sequence is TGTGCCAGCAGCTCGCGACAGGGAGTATATGGCTACACCTTC. It yields the protein CASSSRQGVYGYTF. The genes are TRBV7-2 and TRBJ1-2; 7 bases agree with TRBD1. The CDR3 is 14 amino acids. The germline gives CDR1 SGHTA, CDR2 FQGNSA. V shed 4 bases and J 5 bases; nucleotides not matched to a gene: 7.